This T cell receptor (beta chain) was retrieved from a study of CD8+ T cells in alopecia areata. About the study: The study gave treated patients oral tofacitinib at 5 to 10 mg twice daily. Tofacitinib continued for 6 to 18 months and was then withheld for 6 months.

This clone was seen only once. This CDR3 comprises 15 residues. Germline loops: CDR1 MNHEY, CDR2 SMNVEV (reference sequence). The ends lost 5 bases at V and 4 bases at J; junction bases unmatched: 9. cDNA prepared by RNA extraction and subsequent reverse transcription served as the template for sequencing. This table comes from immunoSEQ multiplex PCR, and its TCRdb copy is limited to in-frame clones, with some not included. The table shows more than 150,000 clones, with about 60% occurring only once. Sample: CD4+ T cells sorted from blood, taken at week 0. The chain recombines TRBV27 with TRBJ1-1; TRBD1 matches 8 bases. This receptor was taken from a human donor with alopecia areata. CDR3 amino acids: CASSQDRERVTEAFF. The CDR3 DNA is TGTGCCAGCAGTCAGGACAGGGAACGAGTCACTGAAGCTTTCTTT.